The TCR beta chain described here comes from a study of cytomegalovirus exposure and HLA in healthy donors. Study-wide findings and caveats: CMV serostatus was the sole immune exposure data available.

The PCR used 60 Vbeta and 13 Jbeta primers. Libraries were prepared by immunoSEQ multiplex PCR; TCRdb keeps only in-frame clonotypes and omits some of them. The sample has around 75,000 clones. Turning to this clone: Its specificity is not known.

Germline assignment: CDR1 LGHNA and CDR2 YNFKEQ. This CDR3 comprises 16 residues. The V segment lost 1 base and the J segment 3 bases; nucleotides outside the gene matches: 7. The chain links TRBV4-2 to TRBJ2-3; 7 nucleotides line up with TRBD2. The material sequenced was PBMCs. This clonotype originated in a boy aged 5-17 years in good health and CMV-seronegative. CDR3 in amino acids: CASSQAAGAGTDTQYF. The CDR3 DNA sequence: TGTGCCAGCAGCCAAGCGGCGGGAGCGGGTACAGATACGCAGTATTTT.